A selection of T cell receptor beta chains follows, all from one sample in a study of shared clonotypes between healthy human individuals. Some clones are missing from TCRdb's copy, which holds only in-frame ones; the method was immunoSEQ multiplex PCR. This table has 450,000 to 500,000 clones, approximately 80% appearing once. Sequencing was carried out using PBMCs. The receptors stem from a woman aged 40 to 50 in good health. Some clones in this sample may be carry-over from other donors' samples. Each CDR3 is given with its conserved first and last residue. The D gene is left open where the match is weak. For some rows the clone size is stated as once, few or many, or as a class when expanded; others skip it.

d_gene	abundance	v_gene	j_gene	len	CDR3aa	CDR3nt
-	-	TRBV7-2	TRBJ2-7	14	CASSLVVVSYEQYF	TGTGCCAGCAGCTTAGTGGTGGTTTCCTACGAGCAGTACTTC
-	few	TRBV27	TRBJ2-7	14	CASSLGGGTYEQYF	TGTGCCAGCAGTTTGGGCGGAGGTACCTACGAGCAGTACTTC
-	once	TRBV29-1	TRBJ2-2	13	CSVVQGVTGELFF	TGCAGCGTTGTACAGGGAGTCACCGGGGAGCTGTTTTTT
TRBD2	-	TRBV6-5	TRBJ2-7	15	CASSPRLAGGHEQYF	TGTGCCAGCAGCCCTCGGCTAGCGGGAGGGCACGAGCAGTACTTC
TRBD2	-	TRBV11-1	TRBJ2-5	16	CASSPQGLAGQETQYF	TGTGCCAGCAGCCCCCAGGGACTAGCGGGACAAGAGACCCAGTACTTC
TRBD2	-	TRBV28	TRBJ2-7	14	CASSLKGTSYEQYF	TGTGCCAGCAGTTTGAAGGGGACTAGCTACGAGCAGTACTTC
TRBD1	-	TRBV10-3	TRBJ2-5	13	CAIGTGRQETQYF	TGTGCCATCGGGACAGGGCGTCAGGAGACCCAGTACTTC
-	-	TRBV7-9	TRBJ1-1	16	CASSLSSRGERTEAFF	TGTGCCAGCAGCTTAAGCTCAAGGGGGGAGAGGACTGAAGCTTTCTTT
-	many	TRBV6-6	TRBJ2-3	15	CASSYSGINTDTQYF	TGTGCCAGCAGTTACTCTGGCATAAACACAGATACGCAGTATTTT
TRBD1	-	TRBV30	TRBJ2-7	15	CAWSQPTGDPYEQYF	TGTGCCTGGAGTCAACCCACAGGGGACCCCTACGAGCAGTACTTC
TRBD1	few	TRBV29-1	TRBJ2-7	15	CSVLKLTGTSYEQYF	TGCAGCGTCCTCAAATTGACAGGGACCTCCTACGAGCAGTACTTC
-	many	TRBV19	TRBJ1-2	13	CASSIGIGRGYTF	TGTGCCAGTAGTATTGGTATCGGGCGTGGCTACACCTTC
-	-	TRBV5-1	TRBJ2-7	14	CASSLGGDANEQYF	TGCGCCAGCAGCTTGGGAGGGGACGCCAACGAGCAGTACTTC
-	-	TRBV11-2	TRBJ2-2	13	CASSGQSTGELFF	TGTGCCAGCAGTGGGCAGAGCACCGGGGAGCTGTTTTTT
TRBD2	-	TRBV11-2	TRBJ2-5	16	CASSLGVAGPQETQYF	TGTGCCAGCAGCTTAGGAGTAGCGGGGCCCCAAGAGACCCAGTACTTC
-	once	TRBV5-1	TRBJ2-5	14	CASSLEGTGETQYF	TGCGCCAGCAGCTTGGAAGGGACGGGAGAGACCCAGTACTTC
-	-	TRBV7-7	TRBJ2-2	19	CASSDNCPQAMRCTGELFF	TGTGCTAGCAGCGACAATTGCCCTCAGGCTATGAGGTGCACCGGGGAGCTGTTTTTT
TRBD2	few	TRBV29-1	TRBJ2-1	13	CRVRLAGGDEQFF	TGCAGGGTAAGACTAGCGGGAGGCGATGAGCAGTTCTTC
-	-	TRBV5-1	TRBJ1-5	13	CASSLRGDQPQHF	TGCGCCAGCAGCTTGCGAGGGGATCAGCCCCAGCATTTT
-	-	TRBV4-1	TRBJ2-5	14	CASSPQIGSEEQYF	TGCGCCAGCAGCCCTCAGATTGGGTCGGAGGAGCAGTACTTC
-	-	TRBV7-7	TRBJ2-7	13	CASSLDKDSEQYF	TGTGCCAGCAGCTTAGACAAAGACAGCGAGCAGTACTTC
TRBD1	-	TRBV27	TRBJ2-7	16	CASSPQGQGGSYEQYF	TGTGCCAGCAGTCCTCAGGGACAGGGGGGGTCCTACGAGCAGTACTTC
TRBD2	-	TRBV2	TRBJ2-1	13	CASKQTSGREQFF	TGTGCCAGCAAACAGACTAGCGGGAGGGAGCAGTTCTTC